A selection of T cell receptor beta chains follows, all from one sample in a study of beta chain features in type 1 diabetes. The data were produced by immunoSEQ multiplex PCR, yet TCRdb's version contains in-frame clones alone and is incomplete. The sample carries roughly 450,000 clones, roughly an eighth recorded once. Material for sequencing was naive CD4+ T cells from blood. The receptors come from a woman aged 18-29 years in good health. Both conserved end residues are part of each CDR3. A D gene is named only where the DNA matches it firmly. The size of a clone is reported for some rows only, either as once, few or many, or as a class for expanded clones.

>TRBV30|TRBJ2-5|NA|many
TGTGCCTGGAGCGGCCTGGGGGAGACCCAGTACTTC
CAWSGLGETQYF
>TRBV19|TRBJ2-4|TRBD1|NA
TGTGCCAGTTCTAAGGGACAGCTCGGGGACATTCAGTACTTC
CASSKGQLGDIQYF
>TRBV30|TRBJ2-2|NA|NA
TGTGCCTGGAGTGTATTGGGGGCCGGGGAGCTGTTTTTT
CAWSVLGAGELFF
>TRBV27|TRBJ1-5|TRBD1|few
TGTGCCAGCAAGACAGGGAGCCAGCCCCAGCATTTT
CASKTGSQPQHF
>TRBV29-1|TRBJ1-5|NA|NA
TGCAGCGTCTCTGGGGCCTCCCCCAATCAGCCCCAGCATTTT
CSVSGASPNQPQHF
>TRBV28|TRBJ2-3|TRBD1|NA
TGTGCCAGCAGTCCCGGGACAGCCGATACGCAGTATTTT
CASSPGTADTQYF
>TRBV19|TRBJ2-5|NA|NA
TGTGCCAGTAGTACCGACAGGCGTCAAGAGACCCAGTACTTC
CASSTDRRQETQYF
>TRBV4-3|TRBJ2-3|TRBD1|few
TGCGCCAGCAGCCGGACAGGGGACACAGATACGCAGTATTTT
CASSRTGDTDTQYF
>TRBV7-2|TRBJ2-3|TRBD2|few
TGTGCCAGCAGCTTACTCCAACTAGCGGGAGTTTCAGATACGCAGTATTTT
CASSLLQLAGVSDTQYF
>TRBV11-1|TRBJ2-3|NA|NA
TGTGCCAGCAGCTTAGCGGCCGGCACAGATACGCAGTATTTT
CASSLAAGTDTQYF
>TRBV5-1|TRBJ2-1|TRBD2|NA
TGCGCCAGCAGCCCGGGGAGCGGGGCCTACAATGAGCAGTTCTTC
CASSPGSGAYNEQFF
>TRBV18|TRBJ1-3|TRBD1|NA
TGTGCCAGCTCACCCGGACAGGGAACGTCTGGAAACACCATATATTTT
CASSPGQGTSGNTIYF
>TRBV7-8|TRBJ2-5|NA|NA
TGTGCCAGCAGCTTAGCCCTCCGACGGACCCAAGAGACCCAGTACTTC
CASSLALRRTQETQYF
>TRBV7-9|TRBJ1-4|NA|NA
TGTGCCAGCAGCTTAGGAGATCGGACTAATGAAAAACTGTTTTTT
CASSLGDRTNEKLFF
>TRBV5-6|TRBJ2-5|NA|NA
TGTGCCAGCAGCGCGGGGTTACGGCAAGAGACCCAGTACTTC
CASSAGLRQETQYF
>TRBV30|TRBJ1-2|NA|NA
TGTGCCGGGAGGGACGGATACTATGGCTACACCTTC
CAGRDGYYGYTF
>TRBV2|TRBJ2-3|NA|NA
TGTGCCAGCAGTGAAGGCCTCGGAGGGGACTCACAGTATTTT
CASSEGLGGDSQYF
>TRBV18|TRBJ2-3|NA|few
TGTGCCAGCTCACCTGGGGGCCCCACAGATACGCAGTATTTT
CASSPGGPTDTQYF
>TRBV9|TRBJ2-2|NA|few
TGTGCCAGCAGCGTAGAAGGCGGTAACACCGGGGAGCTGTTTTTT
CASSVEGGNTGELFF
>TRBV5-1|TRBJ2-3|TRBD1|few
TGCGCCAGCAGCACCGGGACAGGGGGCACAGATACGCAGTATTTT
CASSTGTGGTDTQYF
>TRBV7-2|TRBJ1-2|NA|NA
TGTGCCAGCAGCACTCTAGGGCTTGATTATGGCTACACCTTC
CASSTLGLDYGYTF
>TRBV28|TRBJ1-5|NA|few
TGTGCCAGCAGTTCCTGGACAGTCAATCAGCCCCAGCATTTT
CASSSWTVNQPQHF
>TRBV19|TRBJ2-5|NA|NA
TGTGCCAGTACGGACAGACAAGAGACCCAGTACTTC
CASTDRQETQYF
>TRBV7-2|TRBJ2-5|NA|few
TGTGCCAGCAGCCTCGTACGGCTCCAAGAGACCCAGTACTTC
CASSLVRLQETQYF
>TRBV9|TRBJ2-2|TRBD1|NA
TGTGCCAGCAGCGTATCCCGACAGGGAAGGAGGACCGGGGAGCTGTTTTTT
CASSVSRQGRRTGELFF
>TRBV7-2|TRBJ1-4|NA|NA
TGTGCCAGCAGCTCACGACGGGAAAATGAAAAACTGTTTTTT
CASSSRRENEKLFF
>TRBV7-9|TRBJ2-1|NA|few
TGTGCCAGCAGCTTAGGGGGTTCCCACAATGAGCAGTTCTTC
CASSLGGSHNEQFF
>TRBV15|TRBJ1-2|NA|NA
TGTGCCACCACCCGGGGGACCGATTATGGCTACACCTTC
CATTRGTDYGYTF
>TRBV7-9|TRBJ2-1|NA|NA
TGTGCCAGCAGCCCTCGGGGACTTGCCTACAATGAGCAGTTCTTC
CASSPRGLAYNEQFF
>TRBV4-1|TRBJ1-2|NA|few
TGCGCCAGCAGCCAAGTGACAGATATTGCCGCTCATGGCTACACCTTC
CASSQVTDIAAHGYTF
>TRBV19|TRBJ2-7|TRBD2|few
TGTGCCAGTAGTAACCAACTAGCGGGAGGCTACGAGCAGTACTTC
CASSNQLAGGYEQYF
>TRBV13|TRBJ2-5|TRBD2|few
TGTGCCAGCAGCGGTAGCGGGAGAAAGAAAGAGACCCAGTACTTC
CASSGSGRKKETQYF
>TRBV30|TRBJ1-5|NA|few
TGTGCCTGGAGTGAGAGGGGTCAAGGGCCCCAGCATTTT
CAWSERGQGPQHF
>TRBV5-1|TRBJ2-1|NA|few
TGCGCCAGCAGCTTGGTTTCTTTCAGGGGCAATGAGCAGTTCTTC
CASSLVSFRGNEQFF
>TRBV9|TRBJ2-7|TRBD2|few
TGTGCCAGCAGCGCCCGGGACTATACCTACGAGCAGTACTTC
CASSARDYTYEQYF
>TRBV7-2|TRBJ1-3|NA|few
TGTGCCAGCAGCTTAGCGCCGACAGGTCCTGGAAACACCATATATTTT
CASSLAPTGPGNTIYF
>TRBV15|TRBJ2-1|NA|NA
TGTGCCACCAGCACCCAGGGCTATGAGCAGTTCTTC
CATSTQGYEQFF
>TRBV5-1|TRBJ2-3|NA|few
TGCGCCAGCAGCTTGTCGGGCGGCGGACGGCGAGGGCTTAGACTTCAAGATACGCAGTATTTT
CASSLSGGGRRGLRLQDTQYF
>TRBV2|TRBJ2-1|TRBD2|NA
TGTGCCAGCAGACCGTTAGCGGGAGAGCACTACAATGAGCAGTTCTTC
CASRPLAGEHYNEQFF
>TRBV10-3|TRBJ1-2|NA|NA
TGTGCCATCAGTGGGAGAAACTATGGCTACACCTTC
CAISGRNYGYTF